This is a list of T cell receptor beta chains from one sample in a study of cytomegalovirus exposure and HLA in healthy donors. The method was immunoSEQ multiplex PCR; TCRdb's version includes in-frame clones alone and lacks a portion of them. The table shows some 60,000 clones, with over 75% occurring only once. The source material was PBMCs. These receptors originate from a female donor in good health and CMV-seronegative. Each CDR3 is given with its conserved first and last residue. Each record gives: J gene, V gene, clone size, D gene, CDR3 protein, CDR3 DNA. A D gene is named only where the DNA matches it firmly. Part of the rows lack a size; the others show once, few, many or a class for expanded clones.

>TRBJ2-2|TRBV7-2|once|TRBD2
CASSLSSGTPGELFF
TGTGCCAGCAGCCTCTCTAGCGGGACCCCCGGGGAGCTGTTTTTT
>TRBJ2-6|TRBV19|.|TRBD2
CASSIGGAQGANVLTF
TGTGCCAGTAGTATCGGGGGGGCGCAAGGGGCCAACGTCCTGACTTTC
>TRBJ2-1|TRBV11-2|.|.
CASSLELSGRGEQFF
TGTGCCAGCAGCTTAGAACTAAGCGGCCGGGGTGAGCAGTTCTTC
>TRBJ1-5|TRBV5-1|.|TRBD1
CASSFTGQISQPQHF
TGCGCCAGCAGCTTTACGGGACAGATCTCCCAGCCCCAGCATTTT
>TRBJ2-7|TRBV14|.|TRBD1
CASSLLRTGSPYEQYF
TGTGCCAGCAGCCTACTACGGACAGGGTCCCCCTACGAGCAGTACTTC
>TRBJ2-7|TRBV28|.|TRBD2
CASNAGATYEQYF
TGTGCCAGCAATGCGGGAGCCACGTACGAGCAGTACTTC
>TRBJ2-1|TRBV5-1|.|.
CASSPTGTVPYNEQFF
TGCGCCAGCAGCCCTACCGGCACAGTCCCCTACAATGAGCAGTTCTTC
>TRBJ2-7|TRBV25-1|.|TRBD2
CASSYHGTSSGLEQYF
TGTGCCAGCAGTTATCACGGGACTAGTTCGGGGCTCGAGCAGTACTTC
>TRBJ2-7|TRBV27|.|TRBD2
CASSRFGDVLASSYEQYF
TGTGCCAGCAGCCGTTTTGGGGACGTACTAGCGTCTTCCTACGAGCAGTACTTC
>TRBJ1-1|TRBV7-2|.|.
CASSLNFRGEAFF
TGTGCCAGCAGCCTCAACTTCAGGGGTGAAGCTTTCTTT
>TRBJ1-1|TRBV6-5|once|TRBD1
CASRWDRRNTEAFF
TGTGCCAGCAGGTGGGACAGGCGGAACACTGAAGCTTTCTTT
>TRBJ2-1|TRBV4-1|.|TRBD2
CASSQDQDRFPGTSNNEQFF
TGCGCCAGCAGCCAAGATCAGGACAGATTCCCCGGGACTAGCAACAATGAGCAGTTCTTC
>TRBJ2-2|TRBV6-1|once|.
CASSLVTSLSGELFF
TGTGCCAGCAGTCTTGTGACATCCTTGTCCGGGGAGCTGTTTTTT
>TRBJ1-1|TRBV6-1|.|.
CASSRSGNTEAFF
TGTGCCAGCAGCAGAAGCGGGAACACTGAAGCTTTCTTT
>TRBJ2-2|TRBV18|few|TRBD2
CASSWTSGSSGELFF
TGTGCCAGCTCATGGACTAGCGGGAGTAGCGGGGAGCTGTTTTTT
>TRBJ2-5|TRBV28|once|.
CASRSFEGVQETQYF
TGTGCCAGCAGATCTTTTGAGGGAGTCCAAGAGACCCAGTACTTC
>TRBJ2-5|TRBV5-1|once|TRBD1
CASSPPTGGSQETQYF
TGCGCCAGCAGCCCGCCGACAGGGGGGTCCCAAGAGACCCAGTACTTC
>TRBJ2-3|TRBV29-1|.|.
CSVVGVGADTQYF
TGCAGCGTTGTCGGGGTGGGTGCAGATACGCAGTATTTT
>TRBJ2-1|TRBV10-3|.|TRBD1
CAIGRTGGEQFF
TGTGCCATCGGACGGACAGGCGGGGAGCAGTTCTTC
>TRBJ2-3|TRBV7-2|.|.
CASSPAREDTQYF
TGTGCCAGCAGCCCCGCCCGGGAAGATACGCAGTATTTT
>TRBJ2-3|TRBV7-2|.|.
CASTPVVVHGNTQYF
TGTGCCAGCACCCCAGTGGTGGTTCACGGGAATACGCAGTATTTT
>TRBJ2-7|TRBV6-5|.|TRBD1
CASSFTPGTGEWEQYF
TGTGCCAGCAGTTTCACGCCCGGGACAGGGGAATGGGAGCAGTACTTC
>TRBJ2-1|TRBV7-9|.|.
CASSGVRGPYNEQFF
TGTGCCAGCAGCGGCGTGCGGGGGCCCTACAATGAGCAGTTCTTC
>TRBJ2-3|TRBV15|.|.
CATSRDRAGTTDTQYF
TGTGCCACCAGCAGAGATAGAGCAGGGACAACAGATACGCAGTATTTT
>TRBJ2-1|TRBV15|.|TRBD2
CATSSGTSGSYFRYEQFF
TGTGCCACCAGCAGCGGGACTAGCGGGAGCTATTTTCGCTATGAGCAGTTCTTC
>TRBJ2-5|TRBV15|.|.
CATSRERWETQYF
TGTGCCACCAGCCGAGAGCGCTGGGAGACCCAGTACTTC
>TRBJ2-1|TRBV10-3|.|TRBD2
CAISDPLAGATYNEQFF
TGTGCCATCAGTGATCCCCTAGCGGGAGCGACCTACAATGAGCAGTTCTTC
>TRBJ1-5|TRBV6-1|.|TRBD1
CASLGTGHQPQHF
TGTGCCAGCCTAGGGACAGGACATCAGCCCCAGCATTTT
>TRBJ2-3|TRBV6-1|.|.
CASSLATGSAQYF
TGTGCCAGCAGCCTAGCTACAGGGTCCGCGCAGTATTTT
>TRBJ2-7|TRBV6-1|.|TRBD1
CASSAGGQGTTEQYF
TGTGCCAGCAGCGCCGGAGGACAGGGCACGACCGAGCAGTACTTC
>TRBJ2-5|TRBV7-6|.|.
CASSFGQEGQETQYF
TGTGCCAGCAGTTTCGGACAGGAGGGGCAGGAGACCCAGTACTTC
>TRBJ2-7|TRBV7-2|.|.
CASSLRPSYSYEQYF
TGTGCCAGCAGCTTACGCCCAAGCTACTCCTACGAGCAGTACTTC
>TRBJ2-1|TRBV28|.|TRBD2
CASRLAGGINEQFF
TGTGCCAGCAGGTTAGCGGGAGGTATAAATGAGCAGTTCTTC
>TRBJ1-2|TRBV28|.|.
CASSSGTYGYTF
TGTGCCAGCAGCTCAGGAACCTATGGCTACACCTTC
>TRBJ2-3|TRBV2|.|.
CATPGLRGDTQYF
TGTGCCACCCCGGGACTCCGGGGGGATACGCAGTATTTT
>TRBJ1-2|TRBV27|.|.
CASSLSGTDYGYTF
TGTGCCAGCAGTTTATCGGGGACTGACTATGGCTACACCTTC
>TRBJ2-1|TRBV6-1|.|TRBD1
CASRKTGVNEQFF
TGTGCCAGCAGAAAGACAGGGGTCAATGAGCAGTTCTTC
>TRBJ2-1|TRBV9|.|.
CASSGSGSSYNEQFF
TGTGCCAGCAGCGGCAGCGGAAGCTCCTACAATGAGCAGTTCTTC
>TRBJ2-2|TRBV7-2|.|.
CASSWTGLANTGELFF
TGTGCCAGCAGCTGGACTGGGCTAGCGAACACCGGGGAGCTGTTTTTT
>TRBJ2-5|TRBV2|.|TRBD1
CASSGRTGAGWETQYF
TGTGCCAGCAGTGGTCGGACAGGGGCCGGCTGGGAGACCCAGTACTTC
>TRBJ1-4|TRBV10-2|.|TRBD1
CASSPGTALTNEKLFF
TGCGCCAGCTCCCCGGGGACAGCTTTAACTAATGAAAAACTGTTTTTT
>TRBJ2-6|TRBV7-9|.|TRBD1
CASSSGTGTVLTF
TGTGCCAGCAGCTCCGGGACAGGGACCGTCCTGACTTTC
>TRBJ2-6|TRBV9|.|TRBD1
CASRGTGGAIGANVLTF
TGTGCCAGCAGGGGGACAGGGGGCGCGATTGGGGCCAACGTCCTGACTTTC
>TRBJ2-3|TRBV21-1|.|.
CASSKSGSGTDTQYF
TGTGCCAGCAGCAAATCCGGGAGTGGGACAGATACGCAGTATTTT
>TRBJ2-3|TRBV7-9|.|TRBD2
CASSPGLASADTQYF
TGTGCCAGCAGCCCGGGACTAGCGAGCGCAGATACGCAGTATTTT
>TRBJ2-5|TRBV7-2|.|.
CASSLAGAGETQYF
TGTGCCAGCAGCTTAGCGGGGGCAGGAGAGACCCAGTACTTC
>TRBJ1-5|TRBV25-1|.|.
CARGGQLDQPQHF
TGTGCCCGGGGGGGCCAGCTTGATCAGCCCCAGCATTTT
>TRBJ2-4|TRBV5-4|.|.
CASSRQNSLAKNIQYF
TGTGCCAGCAGCCGACAGAACAGCCTAGCCAAAAACATTCAGTACTTC
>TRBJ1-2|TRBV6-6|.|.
CASSYVQGNGYTF
TGTGCCAGCAGTTACGTCCAGGGGAATGGCTACACCTTC